Listed here are 11 T cell receptor beta chains from one sample, sequenced in a study of shared clonotypes between healthy human individuals. It was CD45RO-negative cells, positively selected for CCR7, that made up naive CD8 cells, with terminally differentiated effector memory CD45RA+ cells excluded. Assay: immunoSEQ multiplex PCR; the TCRdb copy retains only in-frame clones and omits some. The sample contains a few hundred thousand clones, over 95% of which appear only once. The material sequenced was naive CD8+ T cells sorted from blood. The receptors originated from a woman in her 30s in good health.

The chain uses TRBV7-6 and TRBJ2-1; 7 bases agree with TRBD2. CDR1 and CDR2 (germline): SGHVS, FNYEAQ. V gave up 6 bases and J gave up 0 bases; unmatched junction bases: 8. The CDR3 contains 16 residues. CDR3 loop: CASRRLARSSYNEQFF. In nucleotides, the CDR3 is TGTGCCAGCAGGAGACTAGCTAGGAGCTCCTACAATGAGCAGTTCTTC.

The genes are TRBV9 and TRBJ1-1; D gene ambiguous. The ends were cut back, 2 bases at V and 1 base at J, with 9 bases in the middle. Germline assignment: CDR1 SGDLS and CDR2 YYNGEE. The CDR3 has 14 amino acids. In DNA form, the CDR3 reads TGTGCCAGCAGCGTTGGGTACGCGAACACTGAAGCTTTCTTT. Protein product: CASSVGYANTEAFF. Drawing the rest from reference TRBV9 and TRBJ1-1, the complete variable domain is DSGVTQTPKHLITATGQRVTLRCSPRSGDLSVYWYQQSLDQGLQFLIQYYNGEERAKGNILERFSAQQFPDLHSELNLSSLELGDSALYFCASSVGYANTEAFFGQGTRLTVV.

The V gene is TRBV4-1, the J gene TRBJ2-5; D perhaps matches TRBD2 (5 bases). The length of the CDR3 is 14 residues. V lost 1 base, J lost 11 bases, and 17 bases lay in between. The germline CDR1 and CDR2 sequences are MGHRA and YSYEKL. CDR3 loop: CASSQGQMGWEQYF. CDR3 bases: TGCGCCAGCAGCCAAGGCCAAATGGGCTGGGAGCAGTACTTC.

This clone was recorded once. The chain employs TRBV19 and TRBJ2-1, with D perhaps matching TRBD1 (5 bases). This CDR3 is 15 amino acids long. Trimming removed 3 bases at V and 10 bases at J, with 19 bases between. Germline loops: CDR1 LNHDA, CDR2 SQIVND (reference sequence). CDR3 nucleotide sequence: TGTGCCAGTAGTATCGTCCTTGAAGGGGATGGCGAGCAGTTCTTC. Its translation: CASSIVLEGDGEQFF.

The chain couples TRBV2 to TRBJ1-3; D may be TRBD1 (5 bases). Germline CDR1 SNHLY, CDR2 FYNNEI. This CDR3 comprises 14 residues. V was shortened by 4 bases and J by 1 base, with 8 bases between the two germline ends. DNA for the CDR3: TGTGCCAGCAGTGGGGGGAATTCTGGAAACACCATATATTTT. Its protein product is CASSGGNSGNTIYF.

The chain couples TRBV6-5 to TRBJ2-2; D is undetermined. This CDR3 has 15 residues. The germline V and J ends were trimmed by 0 bases and 4 bases, with 9 bases remaining between them. Germline V CDR1 and CDR2: MNHEY, SVGAGI. For the CDR3, the DNA is TGTGCCAGCAGTTACTCGAGTTGGGGCACCGGGGAGCTGTTTTTT. Translation: CASSYSSWGTGELFF.

The chain has TRBV7-3 and TRBJ1-1, with D perhaps matching TRBD1 (6 bases). The V end was cut by 0 bases, the J end by 1 base, with 9 bases between. The germline CDR1 and CDR2 sequences are SGHTA and FQGTGA. The length of the CDR3 is 15 residues. CDR3 nucleotides: TGTGCCAGCAGCTTAACGGGACACCAGAACACTGAAGCTTTCTTT. Translation gives CASSLTGHQNTEAFF.

Of note for this clone: The junction departs from germline at one end; a sequencing error may be responsible. This chain connects TRBV9 to TRBJ2-7; 7 bases agree with TRBD1. From germline, CDR1 is SGDLS and CDR2 YYNGEE. The CDR3 has 12 residues. The CDR3 bases are TGTGCCAGCAGCGCCGAGGGGGCACCCCCTTCCTTC. Amino acid sequence: CASSAEGAPPSF.

The chain joins TRBV6-5 to TRBJ2-7, with D perhaps matching TRBD2 (5 bases). V was clipped by 2 bases and J by 2 bases, with 10 bases between them. Germline-derived CDR1 and CDR2 are MNHEY and SVGAGI. CDR3 length: 14 residues. The CDR3 DNA reads as TGTGCCAGCAGTTACCCCGAGCGGCCCTACGAGCAGTACTTC. Its translation is CASSYPERPYEQYF.

V usage is TRBV9 and J usage is TRBJ2-1; D perhaps matches TRBD1 (5 bases). Germline-derived CDR1 and CDR2 are SGDLS and YYNGEE. The CDR3 totals 14 residues. V was shortened by 0 bases and J by 7 bases, with 11 bases between the two germline ends. As DNA, the CDR3 is TGTGCCAGCAGCGTAGCAGGGCTGGGGAATGAGCAGTTCTTC. It encodes CASSVAGLGNEQFF.

The chain links TRBV27 to TRBJ1-5; D ambiguous. The CDR3 has 13 amino acids. The germline CDR1 and CDR2 sequences are MNHEY and SMNVEV (reference sequence). With 5 bases removed from V and 0 bases from J, the gap between germline ends came to 5 bases. CDR3 DNA: TGTGCCAGCAGTCGGAGTAGCAATCAGCCCCAGCATTTT. This sequence encodes CASSRSSNQPQHF.